The 28 T cell receptor beta chains given below trace back to one sample, sequenced in a study of T cell responses to AZD1222 COVID-19 vaccine. Measured with immunoSEQ multiplex PCR; TCRdb has only the in-frame clones, and not every one. The sample holds about 99,000 clones; approximately 93% are singletons and the top ten take approximately 5%. The sample in question was peripheral blood, obtained on day 0 of AZD1222 vaccination. Receptors were obtained from an adult in good health.

This rearrangement joins TRBV7-9 to TRBJ2-1; 15 nucleotides match TRBD2. Trimming took 5 bases from V and 0 from J; bases not matched to a gene: 11. Germline lookup yields CDR1 SEHNR and CDR2 FQNEAQ (reference sequence). The CDR3 extends over 20 amino acids. The CDR3 loop reads CASSTPGLAGGSSSYNEQFF. The CDR3 DNA follows: TGTGCCAGCAGCACGCCGGGACTAGCGGGAGGTTCTAGCTCCTACAATGAGCAGTTCTTC.

The chain recombines TRBV19 with TRBJ1-1; 7 nucleotides align to TRBD1. The CDR3 is 13 residues long. CDR1 LNHDA and CDR2 SQIVND come from the germline V gene (reference sequence). The junction had 2 bases not matched to a gene; V was cut back by 4 bases and J by 3 bases. CDR3 nucleotides: TGTGCCAGTAGTACTGACAGGGACACTGAAGCTTTCTTT. Translated: CASSTDRDTEAFF.

J is TRBJ2-2 and V is TRBV5-6; 12 bases line up with TRBD1. The CDR3 contains 16 residues. The junction had 8 bases not matched to a gene; V was cut back by 4 bases and J by 7 bases. Germline CDR1 is SGHDT and CDR2 is YYEEEE. The CDR3 sequence is CASSPLGTGGIGELFF. In nucleotides, the CDR3 is TGTGCCAGCAGCCCACTGGGGACAGGGGGCATCGGGGAGCTGTTTTTT.

This clone was picked up one time. This rearrangement joins TRBV5-1 to TRBJ2-7; 10 positions match TRBD1. V trimming: 3 bases; J trimming: 4 bases; junction bases outside the gene matches: 4. The CDR3 contains 14 residues. Germline V gene data show CDR1 as SGHRS and CDR2 as YFSETQ. The CDR3 sequence is CASSSGTGDYEQYF. CDR3 sequence (DNA): TGCGCCAGCAGCTCCGGGACAGGGGATTACGAGCAGTACTTC. Based on the CDR3 plus reference TRBV5-1 and TRBJ2-7, the full variable domain is KAGVTQTPRYLIKTRGQQVTLSCSPISGHRSVSWYQQTPGQGLQFLFEYFSETQRNKGNFPGRFSGRQFSNSRSEMNVSTLELGDSALYLCASSSGTGDYEQYFGPGTRLTVT.

The chain has TRBV11-3 and TRBJ1-1, with D possibly matching TRBD1 (5 bases). The germline CDR1 and CDR2 sequences are SGHNT and YENEEA. The V end lost 6 bases, the J end lost 4 bases, and 15 bases lay between the germline ends. The CDR3 is made up of 14 amino acids. The CDR3 nucleotides read TGTGCCAGCAGTTCCCTGGGGGTAAGCACTGAAGCTTTCTTT. Its protein is CASSSLGVSTEAFF.

The chain joins TRBV6-1 to TRBJ2-6; maybe TRBD1 (6 bases). CDR3 length equals 16 residues. Germline V gene data show CDR1 as MNHNS and CDR2 as SASEGT. The germline V and J ends were trimmed by 0 bases and 0 bases, with 6 bases remaining between them. CDR3 bases: TGTGCCAGCAGTGAAGCGGACAGCTCTGGGGCCAACGTCCTGACTTTC. It encodes CASSEADSSGANVLTF.

The V gene is TRBV27, the J gene TRBJ1-3, with D unclear. V dropped 6 bases and J dropped 0 bases, with 9 bases sitting between them. This CDR3 has 14 residues. Per the germline V gene, CDR1 is MNHEY and CDR2 is SMNVEV (reference sequence). The CDR3 protein is CASSRKRSGNTIYF. The CDR3 DNA sequence: TGTGCCAGCAGCCGCAAACGCTCTGGAAACACCATATATTTT.

This clone was detected a few times. The rearrangement joins TRBV4-2 to TRBJ2-3; 9 positions agree with TRBD2. J gave up 5 bases and V 3 bases, and 6 bases lay outside the gene matches. CDR1 is LGHNA and CDR2 is YNFKEQ in the germline V gene. The CDR3 runs to 15 residues. The CDR3: CASSHSSGEVDTQYF. CDR3 coding DNA: TGTGCCAGCAGCCACTCTAGCGGGGAGGTAGATACGCAGTATTTT.

The genes are TRBV7-8 and TRBJ2-5; 10 bases line up with TRBD2. This CDR3 spans 17 amino acids. The junction had 12 bases not matched to a gene; V was cut back by 8 bases and J by 0 bases. Germline V lookup: CDR1 SGHVS, CDR2 FQNEAQ. The chain's CDR3 is CASAGTSERLYQETQYF. In DNA form, the CDR3 reads TGTGCCAGCGCCGGGACTAGCGAGAGATTGTACCAAGAGACCCAGTACTTC. The entire variable domain, with the rest obtained from reference TRBV7-8 and TRBJ2-5, is as follows: GAGVSQSPRYKVAKRGQDVALRCDPISGHVSLFWYQQALGQGPEFLTYFQNEAQLDKSGLPSDRFFAERPEGSVSTLKIQRTQQEDSAVYLCASAGTSERLYQETQYFGPGTRLLVL.

The rearrangement uses TRBV9 and TRBJ1-2; a possible D gene is TRBD1 (5 bases). Looked up from germline, CDR1 is SGDLS and CDR2 is YYNGEE. The length of the CDR3 is 16 residues. Trimming removed 0 bases from V and 4 bases from J, with 16 bases in between. The CDR3 spells CASSVEAGQVAYGYTF. CDR3 bases: TGTGCCAGCAGCGTAGAGGCAGGGCAGGTGGCCTATGGCTACACCTTC. The full variable domain, with the rest looked up from reference TRBV9 and TRBJ1-2, is DSGVTQTPKHLITATGQRVTLRCSPRSGDLSVYWYQQSLDQGLQFLIQYYNGEERAKGNILERFSAQQFPDLHSELNLSSLELGDSALYFCASSVEAGQVAYGYTFGSGTRLTVV.

This chain joins TRBV4-2 and TRBJ1-2, with no clear D. Trimming stripped 0 bases from V and 7 bases from J, with 12 bases between. This CDR3 comprises 14 residues. CDR1 and CDR2 (germline): LGHNA, YNFKEQ. The CDR3 sequence is CASSQDVDPSGYTF. CDR3 nucleotide sequence: TGTGCCAGCAGCCAAGATGTGGACCCTAGTGGCTACACCTTC.

This chain uses TRBV3-1 (or the pseudogene TRBV3-2) with TRBJ1-1, with D unclear. With 1 base removed from V and 3 bases from J, the gap between germline ends came to 9 bases. The CDR3 has 14 amino acids. Germline V gene lookup returns CDR1 LGHDT and CDR2 YNNKEL (reference sequence). The CDR3 loop reads CASSQAGEDTEAFF. The CDR3 DNA reads TGTGCCAGCAGCCAAGCTGGGGAAGACACTGAAGCTTTCTTT.

The J gene is TRBJ2-7, the V gene TRBV5-1, with TRBD1 as a possible D gene (6 bases). Trimming pared 2 bases from V and 3 bases from J, leaving 12 bases between. CDR3 length equals 14 residues. Germline CDR1 is SGHRS and CDR2 is YFSETQ. CDR3 sequence (DNA): TGCGCCAGCAGCTTCCCGGACAGAGACTACGAGCAGTACTTC. Its translation is CASSFPDRDYEQYF. The full variable domain, completed using reference TRBV5-1 and TRBJ2-7, is KAGVTQTPRYLIKTRGQQVTLSCSPISGHRSVSWYQQTPGQGLQFLFEYFSETQRNKGNFPGRFSGRQFSNSRSEMNVSTLELGDSALYLCASSFPDRDYEQYFGPGTRLTVT.

The CDR3 coding sequence is TGTGCCAGCAGCCAACATCGAGGCGGCGAGGAAAAACTGTTTTTT. Protein product: CASSQHRGGEEKLFF. V is TRBV3-1 (or the pseudogene TRBV3-2) and J is TRBJ1-4; the D is unclear. V was pared by 2 bases and J by 8 bases, with 15 bases between. The length of the CDR3 is 15 residues. Germline V lookup: CDR1 LGHDT, CDR2 YNNKEL (reference sequence).

V is TRBV19 and J is TRBJ2-2; D might be TRBD1 (5 bases). V was shortened by 4 bases and J by 5 bases, with 8 bases between the two germline ends. The length of the CDR3 is 13 residues. Germline-derived CDR1 and CDR2 are LNHDA and SQIVND (reference sequence). CDR3 in amino acids: CASSTRVTGELFF. The CDR3 bases are TGTGCCAGTAGTACCAGGGTTACCGGGGAGCTGTTTTTT.

The genes are TRBV7-3 and TRBJ1-2; D not certain. The V gene's germline CDR1 is SGHTA and CDR2 FQGTGA. This CDR3 has 13 residues. V lost 2 bases to trimming and J lost 4 bases, with 8 bases between them. The CDR3 DNA reads TGTGCCAGCAGCTTAGGCGACGGCTATGGCTACACCTTC. Protein: CASSLGDGYGYTF. Variable domain in full (rest from reference TRBV7-3 and TRBJ1-2): GAGVSQTPSNKVTEKGKYVELRCDPISGHTALYWYRQSLGQGPEFLIYFQGTGAADDSGLPNDRFFAVRPEGSVSTLKIQRTERGDSAVYLCASSLGDGYGYTFGSGTRLTVV.

V is TRBV6-5 and J is TRBJ1-5, with D unclear. Germline V CDR1 and CDR2: MNHEY, SVGAGI. V dropped 5 bases and J dropped 4 bases, with 12 bases sitting between them. The CDR3 length is 14 residues. The DNA of the CDR3 is TGTGCCAGCAGTCCCGATTGGGGAAATCAGCCCCAGCATTTT. Its protein product is CASSPDWGNQPQHF.

This chain links TRBV15 with TRBJ2-5; D uncertain. V lost 5 bases and J lost 2, with 9 bases in between. CDR3 length equals 13 residues. Germline CDR1 LNHNV, CDR2 YYDKDF (reference sequence). The CDR3 reads CATSPGSQETQYF. CDR3 coding DNA: TGTGCCACCAGCCCCGGATCACAAGAGACCCAGTACTTC.

The chain uses TRBV2 and TRBJ2-1; 8 nucleotides match TRBD2. The CDR3 is 13 amino acids. V gave up 5 bases and J gave up 6 bases; unmatched junction bases: 3. Looked up from germline, CDR1 is SNHLY and CDR2 is FYNNEI. CDR3 coding DNA: TGTGCCAGCAGTTCCGGGGGGGGCAATGAGCAGTTCTTC. This encodes CASSSGGGNEQFF.

This clone was seen more than once but under ten times. The rearrangement uses TRBV5-6 and TRBJ2-1; 9 positions match TRBD2. The CDR3 has 16 residues. The V gene's germline CDR1 is SGHDT and CDR2 YYEEEE. Trimming took 4 bases from V and 2 from J; bases not matched to a gene: 7. CDR3 sequence reads: CASSARLAAAYNEQFF. CDR3 bases: TGTGCCAGCAGCGCCCGACTAGCGGCAGCCTACAATGAGCAGTTCTTC.

This clone was found a few times. This chain joins TRBV7-2 and TRBJ2-7; D gene unclear. From germline, CDR1 is SGHTA and CDR2 FQGNSA. With 1 base removed from V and 2 bases from J, the gap between germline ends came to 15 bases. CDR3 length: 16 residues. The CDR3 nucleotides are TGTGCCAGCAGCTTAGTGTCCGGCGTCAGCACCTACGAGCAGTACTTC. This encodes CASSLVSGVSTYEQYF.

This rearrangement joins TRBV7-2 to TRBJ1-1, with a tentative D call TRBD1 (5 bases). Germline lookup yields CDR1 SGHTA and CDR2 FQGNSA. V dropped 0 bases and J dropped 5 bases, with 19 bases sitting between them. CDR3 length: 17 amino acids. CDR3 DNA: TGTGCCAGCAGCTTAGCGAGTATCGATTTGGGGGGTACTGAAGCTTTCTTT. Protein: CASSLASIDLGGTEAFF. Supplemented by reference TRBV7-2 and TRBJ1-1, the full variable domain reads GAGVSQSPSNKVTEKGKDVELRCDPISGHTALYWYRQSLGQGLEFLIYFQGNSAPDKSGLPSDRFSAERTGGSVSTLTIQRTQQEDSAVYLCASSLASIDLGGTEAFFGQGTRLTVV.

This chain connects TRBV19 to TRBJ2-7; weak D call: TRBD1 (6 bases). With 3 bases removed from V and 2 bases from J, the gap between germline ends came to 14 bases. This CDR3 region has 15 residues. CDR1 is LNHDA, CDR2 SQIVND, per germline (reference sequence). The CDR3 nucleotides read TGTGCCAGTAGTATGGGCAGGGACAATCCCTACGAGCAGTACTTC. Residues: CASSMGRDNPYEQYF.

The V call is TRBV30, the J call TRBJ2-7, with 7 bases aligning to TRBD1. The CDR3 consists of 12 residues. The V gene end was trimmed by 4 bases and the J gene end by 5 bases; junction bases not matched to a gene: 5. Germline V gene lookup returns CDR1 GTSNPN and CDR2 SVGIG (reference sequence). The CDR3 reads CAWNTGVHEQYF. The CDR3 region has the DNA TGTGCCTGGAATACAGGGGTTCACGAGCAGTACTTC.

This sequence joins TRBV10-3 and TRBJ2-1; TRBD2 agrees at 8 bases. The CDR3 sequence is 16 residues long. CDR1 and CDR2 (germline): ENHRY, SYGVKD. V lost 8 bases, J lost 6 bases, and 15 bases stayed unmatched. The CDR3 is CAIYGGGNGLSNEQFF. CDR3 DNA sequence: TGTGCCATCTACGGGGGGGGGAATGGCCTCAGCAATGAGCAGTTCTTC.

This clone was recorded only once. The chain joins TRBV7-9 to TRBJ1-5, with D unclear. Per the germline V gene, CDR1 is SEHNR and CDR2 is FQNEAQ (reference sequence). The CDR3 spans 13 residues. The V end lost 3 bases, the J end lost 4 bases, and 7 bases lay between the germline ends. The DNA of the CDR3 is TGTGCCAGCAGCTTCTGGAGTAATCAGCCCCAGCATTTT. Translating it yields CASSFWSNQPQHF.

The rearrangement uses TRBV6-2 or TRBV6-3 and TRBJ2-5; D is perhaps TRBD1 (6 bases). Germline V gene data show CDR1 as MNHEY and CDR2 as SVGEGT. The V end lost 6 bases, the J end lost 5 bases, and 13 bases lay between the germline ends. CDR3 length equals 13 residues. CDR3 sequence reads: CASSLRTDETQYF. CDR3 coding DNA: TGTGCCAGCAGCCTCCGGACAGATGAGACCCAGTACTTC.

This chain uses TRBV6-1 with TRBJ2-7; D not certain. The CDR3 length is 12 residues. Trimming removed 2 bases at V and 9 bases at J, with 11 bases between. The germline gives CDR1 MNHNS, CDR2 SASEGT. CDR3 sequence reads: CASSESGRGQYF. The CDR3, as DNA: TGTGCCAGCAGTGAATCAGGAAGAGGGCAGTACTTC.